A single sample is the source of the 20 T cell receptor beta chains below, sequenced in a study of blood T cell repertoires in COVID-19. Measured with immunoSEQ multiplex PCR; TCRdb has only the in-frame clones, and not every one. Altogether 250,000 to 300,000 clones are present, around 90% being singletons, with the ten largest covering 2% to 2.5%. The sample taken for sequencing was peripheral blood. The receptor source for this set is a woman in her 50s who had recovered from COVID-19.

V and J are TRBV6-6 and TRBJ1-5, with 7 positions matching TRBD1. V dropped 7 bases and J dropped 0; count of bases not matched to a gene: 6. The CDR3 is made up of 15 amino acids. Germline CDR1 and CDR2: MNHNY and SVGAGI (reference sequence). The CDR3, as DNA: TGTGCCAGCACCCCGGGACAGTATAGCAATCAGCCCCAGCATTTT. The encoded protein is CASTPGQYSNQPQHF.

The J gene is TRBJ2-3, the V gene TRBV11-2; 8 bases fit TRBD1. Germline CDR1 SGHAT, CDR2 FQNNGV. Losses at the gene ends were 6 bases for V and 4 bases for J; bases not matched to a gene: 9. The CDR3 totals 15 residues. CDR3 sequence reads: CASSSWTGTADTQYF. CDR3 coding DNA: TGTGCCAGCAGTTCATGGACAGGGACAGCAGATACGCAGTATTTT.

This chain uses TRBV27 with TRBJ1-6; no firm D call. The CDR3 runs to 15 residues. Trimming removed 8 bases at V and 4 bases at J, with 15 bases between. Germline V gene data show CDR1 as MNHEY and CDR2 as SMNVEV (reference sequence). CDR3 DNA: TGTGCCAGCTCCTTTTTTACGGAGTATAATTCACCCCTCCACTTT. It yields the protein CASSFFTEYNSPLHF.

This clone occurred once. This chain joins TRBV10-3 and TRBJ1-2; TRBD1 aligns across 7 bases. Trimming took 6 bases from V and 3 from J; bases not matched to a gene: 10. The CDR3 has 15 residues. Germline-derived CDR1 and CDR2 are ENHRY and SYGVKD. In DNA, the CDR3 is TGTGCCATCAGATCTTTGACAGGGATCGACTATGGCTACACCTTC. It is translated as CAIRSLTGIDYGYTF.

The V call is TRBV28, the J call TRBJ1-2; 7 nucleotides align to TRBD1. The CDR3 is 16 residues long. CDR1 is MDHEN, CDR2 SYDVKM, per germline. J was trimmed by 3 bases and V by 0 bases; bases with no gene match: 7. The CDR3 DNA reads as TGTGCCAGCAGTTTATGGGGGACAGCTACTTACTATGGCTACACCTTC. It encodes CASSLWGTATYYGYTF.

The rearrangement links TRBV28 to TRBJ2-7, with D perhaps matching TRBD2 (6 bases). Germline lookup yields CDR1 MDHEN and CDR2 SYDVKM. The length of the CDR3 is 16 residues. Between the trimmed V and J ends, which lost 4 bases and 0 bases, there was a span of 16 bases. The CDR3 region is CASSSRGSISSYEQYF. The CDR3 DNA follows: TGTGCCAGCAGTTCGCGGGGCAGCATTAGCTCCTACGAGCAGTACTTC.

This rearrangement joins TRBV2 to TRBJ2-5; 14 bases agree with TRBD2. In germline, CDR1 is SNHLY, CDR2 FYNNEI. Trimming took 4 bases from V and 5 from J; bases not matched to a gene: 0. The length of the CDR3 is 14 residues. Here the CDR3 reads CASSGLAGGETQYF. The CDR3 nucleotides are TGTGCCAGCAGTGGACTAGCGGGAGGGGAGACCCAGTACTTC.

CDR3 in DNA: TGCAGCGGTCGCACCGGGACAGAAAAACTGTTTTTT. Translating it yields CSGRTGTEKLFF. This chain uses TRBV29-1 with TRBJ1-4, with D possibly matching TRBD1 (6 bases). This CDR3 has 12 residues. The germline gives CDR1 SQVTM, CDR2 ANQGSEA. V gave up 7 bases and J gave up 8 bases, with 14 bases separating them. The complete variable domain, with remaining parts taken from reference TRBV29-1 and TRBJ1-4, reads SAVISQKPSRDICQRGTSLTIQCQVDSQVTMMFWYRQQPGQSLTLIATANQGSEATYESGFVIDKFPISRPNLTFSTLTVSNMSPEDSSIYLCSGRTGTEKLFFGSGTQLSVL.

The chain combines TRBV20-1 with TRBJ2-1, with a tentative D call TRBD2 (6 bases). Germline V lookup: CDR1 DFQATT, CDR2 SNEGSKA (reference sequence). The CDR3 loop spans 15 amino acids. V lost 3 bases to trimming and J lost 5 bases, with 17 bases between them. CDR3 in amino acids: CSASYRGSQDNEQFF. The CDR3 DNA reads TGCAGTGCTAGTTACCGGGGGAGCCAAGACAATGAGCAGTTCTTC.

This chain joins TRBV5-1 and TRBJ2-7; 7 bases are shared with TRBD1. In germline, CDR1 is SGHRS, CDR2 YFSETQ. The ends lost 0 bases at V and 3 bases at J; junction bases unmatched: 9. This CDR3 has 16 amino acids. The DNA for the CDR3 is TGCGCCAGCAGCTTGGCTACTACAGGGGTGAACTACGAGCAGTACTTC. This translates into CASSLATTGVNYEQYF.

The chain links TRBV5-5 to TRBJ2-1, with 11 nucleotides matching TRBD2. The CDR3 length is 16 residues. Germline trimming cut 4 bases from V and 4 bases from J; bases unmatched to any gene: 7. Germline values: CDR1 SGHKS, CDR2 YYEKEE (reference sequence). The CDR3 DNA sequence: TGTGCCAGCAGCCTCGGATTAGCGGGAGGGTACAATGAGCAGTTCTTC. It is translated as CASSLGLAGGYNEQFF.

The chain recombines TRBV10-3 with TRBJ1-1; no definite D call. This CDR3 region has 13 residues. The germline gives CDR1 ENHRY, CDR2 SYGVKD. Trimming took off 3 bases at V and 3 bases at J, with 8 bases between the two ends. The CDR3 is CAISEGSDTEAFF. CDR3 bases: TGTGCCATCAGTGAAGGGAGTGACACTGAAGCTTTCTTT.

The CDR3 DNA is TGTGCCTGGAACCCAGGACAGGGAAGCTTTGTCTATGGCTACACCTTC. Translating gives CAWNPGQGSFVYGYTF. V usage is TRBV30 and J usage is TRBJ1-2, with 8 nucleotides matching TRBD1. The germline V gene has CDR1 GTSNPN and CDR2 SVGIG (reference sequence). The trim removed 4 bases at V and 4 bases at J, leaving 14 bases unmatched. The length of the CDR3 is 16 residues.

The V and J genes are TRBV12-3 or TRBV12-4 and TRBJ1-5, with D perhaps TRBD1 (6 bases). This CDR3 spans 13 amino acids. Trimming took off 3 bases at V and 7 bases at J, with 10 bases between the two ends. The CDR3 is CASSLGGLQPQHF. The CDR3 DNA reads as TGTGCCAGCAGTTTGGGGGGGCTGCAGCCCCAGCATTTT.

This rearrangement joins TRBV30 to TRBJ1-2; D perhaps matches TRBD1 (5 bases). The germline CDR1 and CDR2 sequences are GTSNPN and SVGIG (reference sequence). V gave up 4 bases and J gave up 8 bases, with 26 bases separating them. The CDR3 spans 16 residues. CDR3 nucleotide sequence: TGTGCCTGGACGACGAGGGGAGGCCTCTATTCTACGGGCTACACCTTC. It yields the protein CAWTTRGGLYSTGYTF.

This chain uses TRBV19 with TRBJ1-2; 9 bases are shared with TRBD1. CDR3 size: 17 residues. The V and J ends lost 6 bases and 4 bases, in that order; junction bases with no gene match: 15. Per the germline V gene, CDR1 is LNHDA and CDR2 is SQIVND (reference sequence). The CDR3 loop reads CASRTGGFVEGIYGYTF. In DNA form, the CDR3 reads TGTGCCAGTAGGACAGGGGGGTTCGTGGAGGGGATCTATGGCTACACCTTC. The whole variable domain, remainder taken from reference TRBV19 and TRBJ1-2, is DGGITQSPKYLFRKEGQNVTLSCEQNLNHDAMYWYRQDPGQGLRLIYYSQIVNDFQKGDIAEGYSVSREKKESFPLTVTSAQKNPTAFYLCASRTGGFVEGIYGYTFGSGTRLTVV.

J is TRBJ1-1 and V is TRBV6-5; D unclear. Trimming pared 6 bases from V and 10 bases from J, leaving 9 bases between. Germline CDR1 MNHEY, CDR2 SVGAGI. The CDR3 consists of 10 residues. In nucleotides, the CDR3 is TGTGCCAGCAGCCACCGGGGAGCTTTCTTT. This codes for CASSHRGAFF.

This chain joins TRBV4-3 and TRBJ1-4, with D maybe TRBD1 (5 bases). V dropped 0 bases and J dropped 10 bases, with 15 bases sitting between them. The CDR3 has 15 residues. The germline CDR1 and CDR2 sequences are LGHNA and YSLEER. The CDR3 nucleotides are TGCGCCAGCAGCCAAGATTGGCAGGGAATAGGAAAACTGTTTTTT. It specifies CASSQDWQGIGKLFF.

This sequence joins TRBV3-1 (or the pseudogene TRBV3-2) and TRBJ1-5; D unresolved. Per the germline V gene, CDR1 is LGHDT and CDR2 is YNNKEL (reference sequence). Trimming left V 3 bases short and J 4 bases short, with 7 bases between. This CDR3 has 13 amino acids. For the CDR3, the DNA is TGTGCCAGCAGCCAGGGGAGAAATCAGCCCCAGCATTTT. Amino acids: CASSQGRNQPQHF.

V gene TRBV7-6 combines with J gene TRBJ1-1, with D perhaps matching TRBD1 (5 bases). The CDR3 has 15 residues. Trimming removed 8 bases at V and 0 bases at J, with 16 bases between. Germline V gives CDR1 SGHVS, CDR2 FNYEAQ. The CDR3 spells CASRPSPGMNTEAFF. CDR3 coding DNA: TGTGCCAGCCGCCCAAGCCCAGGGATGAACACTGAAGCTTTCTTT.